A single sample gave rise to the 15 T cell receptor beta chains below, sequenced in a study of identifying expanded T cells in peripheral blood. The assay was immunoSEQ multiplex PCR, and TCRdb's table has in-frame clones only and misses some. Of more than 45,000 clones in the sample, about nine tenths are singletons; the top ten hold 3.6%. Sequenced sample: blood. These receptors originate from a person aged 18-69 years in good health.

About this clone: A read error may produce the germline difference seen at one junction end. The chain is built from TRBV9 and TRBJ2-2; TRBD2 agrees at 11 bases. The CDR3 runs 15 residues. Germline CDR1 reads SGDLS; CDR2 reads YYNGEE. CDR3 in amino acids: CASSRGLAATGELLF. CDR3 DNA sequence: TGTGCCAGCAGCCGGGGACTAGCGGCCACCGGGGAGCTGCTTTTT.

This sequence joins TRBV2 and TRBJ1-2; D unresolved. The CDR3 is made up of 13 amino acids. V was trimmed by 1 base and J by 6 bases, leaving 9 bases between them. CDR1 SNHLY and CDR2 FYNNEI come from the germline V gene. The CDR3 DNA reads TGTGCCAGCAGTGAAGTCGCAGGCGATGGCTACACCTTC. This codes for CASSEVAGDGYTF.

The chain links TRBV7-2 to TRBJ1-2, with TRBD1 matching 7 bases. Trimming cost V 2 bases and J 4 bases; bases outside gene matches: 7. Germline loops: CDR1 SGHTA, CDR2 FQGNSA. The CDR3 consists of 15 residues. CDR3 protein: CASSLKTGMGYGYTF. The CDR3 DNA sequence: TGTGCCAGCAGCTTAAAGACAGGGATGGGCTATGGCTACACCTTC.

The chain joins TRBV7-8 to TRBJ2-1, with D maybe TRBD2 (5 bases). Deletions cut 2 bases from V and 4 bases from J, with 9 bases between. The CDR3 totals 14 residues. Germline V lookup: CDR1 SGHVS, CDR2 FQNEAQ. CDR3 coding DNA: TGTGCCAGCAGCTTAATAGCGCTATACAATGAGCAGTTCTTC. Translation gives CASSLIALYNEQFF.

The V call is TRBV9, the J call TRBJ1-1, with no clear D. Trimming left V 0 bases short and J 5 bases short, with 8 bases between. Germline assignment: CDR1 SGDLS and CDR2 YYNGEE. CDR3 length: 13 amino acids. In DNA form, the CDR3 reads TGTGCCAGCAGCGTAGAGTACAGAACTGAAGCTTTCTTT. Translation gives CASSVEYRTEAFF.

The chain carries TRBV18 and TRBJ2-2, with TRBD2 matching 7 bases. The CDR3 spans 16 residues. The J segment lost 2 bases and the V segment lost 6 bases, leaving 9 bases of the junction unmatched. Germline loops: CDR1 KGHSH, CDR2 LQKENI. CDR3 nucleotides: TGTGCCAGCTCGCCGCGTCCGGGACTAAACACCGGGGAGCTGTTTTTT. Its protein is CASSPRPGLNTGELFF.

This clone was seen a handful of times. The CDR3 DNA follows: TGTGCCAGCAGCTTGTATCCTAGCTACTACGAGCAGTACTTC. This codes for CASSLYPSYYEQYF. The V gene is TRBV5-6, the J gene TRBJ2-7; weak D call: TRBD2 (5 bases). Trimming cost V 1 base and J 3 bases, with 11 bases left between them. Germline V gene data show CDR1 as SGHDT and CDR2 as YYEEEE. This CDR3 contains 14 residues. Using reference TRBV5-6 and TRBJ2-7 for the parts outside the CDR3, the full variable domain is DAGVTQSPTHLIKTRGQQVTLRCSPKSGHDTVSWYQQALGQGPQFIFQYYEEEERQRGNFPDRFSGHQFPNYSSELNVNALLLGDSALYLCASSLYPSYYEQYFGPGTRLTVT.

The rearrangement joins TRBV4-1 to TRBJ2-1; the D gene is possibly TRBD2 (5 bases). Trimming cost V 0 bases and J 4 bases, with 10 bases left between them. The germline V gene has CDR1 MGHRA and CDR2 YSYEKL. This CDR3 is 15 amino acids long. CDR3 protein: CASSQDNTGYNEQFF. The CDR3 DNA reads TGCGCCAGCAGCCAAGATAACACGGGGTACAATGAGCAGTTCTTC.

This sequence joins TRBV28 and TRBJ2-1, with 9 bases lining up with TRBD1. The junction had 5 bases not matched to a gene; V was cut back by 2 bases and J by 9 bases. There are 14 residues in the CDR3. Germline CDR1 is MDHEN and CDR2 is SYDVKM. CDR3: CASSLPQGALEQFF. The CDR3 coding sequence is TGTGCCAGCAGTTTACCACAGGGGGCGCTTGAGCAGTTCTTC. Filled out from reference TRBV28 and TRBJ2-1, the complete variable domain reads DVKVTQSSRYLVKRTGEKVFLECVQDMDHENMFWYRQDPGLGLRLIYFSYDVKMKEKGDIPEGYSVSREKKERFSLILESASTNQTSMYLCASSLPQGALEQFFGPGTRLTVL.

CDR3 DNA: TGTGCCAGCAGCACCGTGCGACCTAGGAGGGAGGACACTGAAGCTTTCTTT. Translating it yields CASSTVRPRREDTEAFF. This chain links TRBV5-5 with TRBJ1-1; no firm D call. Germline CDR1 and CDR2: SGHKS and YYEKEE (reference sequence). The V gene lost 4 bases and the J gene lost 3 bases, with 22 bases spanning the gap. The length of the CDR3 is 17 residues.

The CDR3 sequence: CASSLEGGGRETQYF. The CDR3 coding sequence is TGTGCCAGCAGCTTGGAAGGGGGCGGACGCGAGACCCAGTACTTC. The chain is built from TRBV5-4 and TRBJ2-5; 7 positions match TRBD1. Germline-derived CDR1 and CDR2 are SGHNT and YYREEE (reference sequence). V was clipped by 0 bases and J by 5 bases; unmatched bases: 7. The CDR3 spans 15 residues.

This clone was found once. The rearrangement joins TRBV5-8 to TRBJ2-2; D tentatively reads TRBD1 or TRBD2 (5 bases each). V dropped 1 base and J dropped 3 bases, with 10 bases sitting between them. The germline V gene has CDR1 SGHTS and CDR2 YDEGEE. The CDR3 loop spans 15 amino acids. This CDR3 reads CASSLRGADTGELFF. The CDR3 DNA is TGTGCCAGCAGCTTGAGAGGGGCGGACACCGGGGAGCTGTTTTTT.

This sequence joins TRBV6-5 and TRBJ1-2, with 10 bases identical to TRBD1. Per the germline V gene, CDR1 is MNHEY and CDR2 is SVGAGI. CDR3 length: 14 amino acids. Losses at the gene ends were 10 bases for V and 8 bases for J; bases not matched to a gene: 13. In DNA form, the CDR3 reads TGTGCCATTAAGACAGGGGGCTCTATCGTGGGCTACACCTTC. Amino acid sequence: CAIKTGGSIVGYTF.

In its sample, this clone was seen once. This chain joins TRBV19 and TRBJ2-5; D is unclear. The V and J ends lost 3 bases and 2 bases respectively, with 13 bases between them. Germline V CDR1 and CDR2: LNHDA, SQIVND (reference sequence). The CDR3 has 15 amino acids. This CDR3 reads CASSIALGNQETQYF. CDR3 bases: TGTGCCAGTAGTATCGCATTAGGCAATCAAGAGACCCAGTACTTC.

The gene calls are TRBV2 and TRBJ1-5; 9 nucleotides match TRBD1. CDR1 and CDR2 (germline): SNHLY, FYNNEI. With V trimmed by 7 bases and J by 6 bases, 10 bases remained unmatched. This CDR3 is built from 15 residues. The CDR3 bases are TGTGCCAGCACACTGGGACAGGGAGAGGGTCAGCCCCAGCATTTT. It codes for CASTLGQGEGQPQHF.